The 3 T cell receptor beta chains below were found in one sample sequenced in a study of neoadjuvant nivolumab and ipilimumab in lung cancer. Measured with immunoSEQ multiplex PCR; TCRdb has only the in-frame clones, and not every one. The sample has about 28,000 clones; 83% are singletons. The material was tumor tissue, obtained after neoadjuvant nivolumab, alone or with ipilimumab, at or shortly before surgery. These receptors all come from an adult with non-small cell lung cancer.

In regard to this clone: Because the CDR3's place on the DNA is in doubt, the DNA is left out and the CDR3 is given as listed by TCRdb. The chain employs TRBV30 and TRBJ1-5. The CDR3 adds up to 15 amino acids, both ends counted. Germline-derived CDR1 and CDR2 are GTSNPN and SVGIG (reference sequence). The CDR3 sequence: CAWSAPYSGRAPQHF.

This clone was found a few times. This chain links TRBV7-2 with TRBJ2-5, with unresolved D. Trimming shortened V by 1 base and J by 7 bases, and 4 bases separated the two germline ends. The germline V gene encodes CDR1 SGHTA and CDR2 FQGNSA. This CDR3 contains 11 residues. The CDR3 loop is CASSLVGTQYF. The CDR3 DNA follows: TGTGCCAGCAGCTTAGTGGGGACCCAGTACTTC.

The rearrangement joins TRBV5-1 to TRBJ2-3; TRBD1 matches 8 bases. This CDR3 region has 14 residues. In germline, CDR1 is SGHRS, CDR2 YFSETQ. V shed 4 bases, J shed 6 bases, and the junction held 7 bases outside the gene matches. The CDR3 protein is CASSRDRPGDTQYF. The CDR3 nucleotides read TGCGCCAGCAGCCGGGACAGGCCCGGGGATACGCAGTATTTT.